The 17 T cell receptor beta chains below come from one sample, sequenced in a study of long-term antiretroviral therapy in people with HIV. Researchers ran immunoSEQ v3.0 at survey level. Produced via immunoSEQ multiplex PCR; TCRdb's table is partial and in-frame only. The profile shows about 20,000 clones, roughly nine tenths of them singletons. The sample was unsorted PBMCs, taken 4.4 years before starting antiretroviral therapy. The receptor source for this set is a woman aged 25 to 39 with HIV.

This clone appeared once. This sequence joins TRBV6-5 and TRBJ1-4, with unresolved D. CDR1 and CDR2 (germline): MNHEY, SVGAGI. CDR3 size: 12 residues. The germline V and J ends were trimmed by 0 bases and 10 bases, with 6 bases remaining between them. CDR3 residues: CASSYSGGKLFF. In DNA, the CDR3 is TGTGCCAGCAGTTACTCAGGCGGAAAACTGTTTTTT.

V is TRBV5-5 and J is TRBJ1-2, with TRBD1 as a possible D gene (6 bases). The CDR3 length is 14 residues. Trimming shortened V by 0 bases and J by 4 bases, and 10 bases separated the two germline ends. Germline assignment: CDR1 SGHKS and CDR2 YYEKEE (reference sequence). CDR3 region: CASSLEAGVYGYTF. CDR3 bases: TGTGCCAGCAGCTTGGAAGCAGGGGTCTATGGCTACACCTTC.

J is TRBJ2-7 and V is TRBV4-1, with D tentatively TRBD1 (5 bases). Trimming took off 7 bases at V and 6 bases at J, with 19 bases between the two ends. The CDR3 runs 14 residues. CDR1 and CDR2 from the germline V gene are MGHRA and YSYEKL. The CDR3 DNA reads TGCGCCAGCACACCCTACGAAAGGGGTGGCGAGCAGTACTTC. It codes for CASTPYERGGEQYF.

The chain couples TRBV29-1 to TRBJ1-1; D perhaps matches TRBD1 (6 bases). V lost 4 bases and J lost 11, with 14 bases in between. Germline values: CDR1 SQVTM, CDR2 ANQGSEA. This CDR3 is 11 amino acids long. The CDR3 region has the DNA TGCAGCGTTGTTATTCCAGGGGCGGCTTTCTTT. Encoded protein: CSVVIPGAAFF.

The rearrangement links TRBV21-1 to TRBJ1-1; TRBD1, the D gene given by the table, was not confirmed from the DNA. TRBV21-1 constitutes a pseudogene. The CDR3 covers 19 residues. The CDR3 reads CASSKVVRTGGQYKTEAFF. DNA for the CDR3: TGTGCCAGCAGCAAAGTTGTGAGGACAGGGGGGCAATATAAGACTGAAGCTTTCTTT.

The chain joins TRBV30 to TRBJ1-1, with D possibly TRBD1 on 6 matching bases. This CDR3 has 13 amino acids. CDR1 is GTSNPN, CDR2 SVGIG, per germline (reference sequence). Trimming removed 4 bases from V and 4 bases from J, with 13 bases in between. The CDR3 loop reads CAWTKGGATEAFF. As DNA, the CDR3 is TGTGCCTGGACAAAGGGGGGGGCCACTGAAGCTTTCTTT.

The chain links TRBV7-9 to TRBJ1-5, with D tentatively TRBD1 (5 bases). The CDR3 has 14 residues. The V end was cut by 5 bases, the J end by 5 bases, with 13 bases between. From germline, CDR1 is SEHNR and CDR2 FQNEAQ (reference sequence). This CDR3 is CASSPITGDQPQHF. DNA of the CDR3: TGTGCCAGCAGCCCGATTACAGGCGATCAGCCCCAGCATTTT.

The chain links TRBV6-6 to TRBJ2-7; 8 bases line up with TRBD1. The ends lost 6 bases at V and 1 base at J; junction bases unmatched: 11. CDR3 length: 16 amino acids. Germline loops: CDR1 MNHNY, CDR2 SVGAGI (reference sequence). The CDR3 region is CASSPPGTGGSYEQYF. DNA for the CDR3: TGTGCCAGCAGCCCCCCCGGGACAGGAGGGTCCTACGAGCAGTACTTC.

In DNA form, the CDR3 reads TGTGCCTCCCGGGGAGGCGGGGAGCTGTTTTTT. It translates to CASRGGGELFF. The genes are TRBV2 and TRBJ2-2, with a weak D call TRBD2 (6 bases). Germline V gene data show CDR1 as SNHLY and CDR2 as FYNNEI. The CDR3 extends over 11 amino acids. Trimming pared 11 bases from V and 7 bases from J, leaving 11 bases between.

The rearrangement links TRBV4-3 to TRBJ2-1, with D possibly TRBD2 on 6 matching bases. This CDR3 is built from 14 residues. Germline V gene data show CDR1 as LGHNA and CDR2 as YSLEER. Deletions cut 4 bases from V and 10 bases from J, with 17 bases between. CDR3 DNA: TGCGCCAGCAGCCCCGGGACGAGGGAGGCAGAGCAGTTCTTC. Encoded protein: CASSPGTREAEQFF.

This chain uses TRBV25-1 with TRBJ1-5; weak D call: TRBD1 (6 bases). Deletions cut 1 base from V and 6 bases from J, with 10 bases between. This CDR3 is built from 14 residues. The germline CDR1 and CDR2 sequences are MGHDK and SYGVNS. CDR3 bases: TGTGCCAGCAGTGAATCAGGGGTAAGTCAGCCCCAGCATTTT. Amino acid sequence: CASSESGVSQPQHF.

This chain joins TRBV18 and TRBJ2-5; unclear D gene. The germline V gene has CDR1 KGHSH and CDR2 LQKENI. The length of the CDR3 is 14 residues. Trimming took 0 bases from V and 1 from J, leaving 6 bases between them. The CDR3 is CASSPPHGQETQYF. CDR3 DNA sequence: TGTGCCAGCTCACCACCGCACGGCCAAGAGACCCAGTACTTC.

This clone showed up just once. The chain is built from TRBV5-6 and TRBJ1-5, with a weak D call TRBD1 (6 bases). The CDR3 covers 18 residues. The ends were cut back, 2 bases at V and 5 bases at J, with 23 bases in the middle. Germline V gene data show CDR1 as SGHDT and CDR2 as YYEEEE. CDR3 protein: CASSFFSQGGWKDQPQHF. The DNA of the CDR3 is TGTGCCAGCAGCTTCTTCTCACAGGGAGGTTGGAAGGATCAGCCCCAGCATTTT.

V gene TRBV7-9 combines with J gene TRBJ2-1; D not resolved. Germline V lookup: CDR1 SEHNR, CDR2 FQNEAQ (reference sequence). V was trimmed by 1 base and J by 6 bases, leaving 10 bases between them. The CDR3 extends over 14 amino acids. The CDR3 is CASSLGGFGNEQFF. CDR3 sequence (DNA): TGTGCCAGCAGCTTAGGCGGATTCGGCAATGAGCAGTTCTTC.

V gene TRBV30 combines with J gene TRBJ2-3; no clear D. This CDR3 is 15 amino acids long. Germline loops: CDR1 GTSNPN, CDR2 SVGIG (reference sequence). Trimming pared 0 bases from V and 2 bases from J, leaving 12 bases between. The CDR3 region is CAWSVGRADTDTQYF. CDR3 DNA: TGTGCCTGGAGTGTAGGTCGGGCAGACACAGATACGCAGTATTTT.

The rearrangement links TRBV4-3 to TRBJ1-2; D unclear. There are 15 residues in the CDR3. From germline, CDR1 is LGHNA and CDR2 YSLEER. With 0 bases removed from V and 8 bases from J, the gap between germline ends came to 16 bases. In nucleotides, the CDR3 is TGCGCCAGCAGCCAAGAGAGGGCCGCAGTCCGGGGCTACACCTTC. Its protein is CASSQERAAVRGYTF.

The J gene is TRBJ2-7, the V gene TRBV5-1, with a tentative D call TRBD2 (6 bases). This CDR3 is built from 15 residues. Trimming removed 1 base from V and 3 bases from J, with 14 bases in between. CDR1 is SGHRS and CDR2 is YFSETQ in the germline V gene. The CDR3 DNA follows: TGCGCCAGCAGCTTGATCTCGCGGGGAAGCTACGAGCAGTACTTC. This sequence encodes CASSLISRGSYEQYF.